This T cell receptor beta chain derives from a study of blood T cell repertoires in COVID-19. About the study: Samples taken during acute and convalescent COVID-19 were collected in the United States, Italy and Spain. In each case, the material was cDNA or gDNA derived from T cells, B-cell-depleted T cells, or PBMCs.

Authors' analysis steps: Reference gene primers were amplified, and this amplification served to estimate nucleated cell counts. Here immunoSEQ multiplex PCR was the method, and the copy in TCRdb shows in-frame clones only, minus some. That table is the source of V, J and clone size, and D and trimming were worked out from the DNA. The table shows tens of thousands of clones, with nearly 90% occurring only once. This CDR3 is built from 15 residues. V gave up 1 base and J gave up 2 bases, with 11 bases separating them. The germline CDR1 and CDR2 sequences are SGHRS and YFSETQ. This receptor was obtained from a woman aged 80 or older with active or convalescent COVID-19. The specimen sequenced was peripheral blood. V is TRBV5-1 and J is TRBJ2-3, with a possible D match to TRBD1 (5 bases). This chain's CDR3 is CASSLWTTNTDTQYF. The DNA for the CDR3 is TGCGCCAGCAGCTTGTGGACAACCAACACAGATACGCAGTATTTT.